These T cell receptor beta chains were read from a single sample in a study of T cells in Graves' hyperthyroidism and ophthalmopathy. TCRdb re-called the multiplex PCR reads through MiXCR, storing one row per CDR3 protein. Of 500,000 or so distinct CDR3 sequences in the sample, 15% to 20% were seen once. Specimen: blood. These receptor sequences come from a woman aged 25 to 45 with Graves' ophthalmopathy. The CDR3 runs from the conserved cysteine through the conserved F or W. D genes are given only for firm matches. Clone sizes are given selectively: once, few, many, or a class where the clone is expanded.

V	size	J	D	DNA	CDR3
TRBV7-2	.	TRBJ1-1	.	TGTGCCAGCAGCTTAGCGAGTTACGGTGAAGCTTTCTTT	CASSLASYGEAFF
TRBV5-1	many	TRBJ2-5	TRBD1	TGCGCCAGCAGCTCGCCCAGGGGGCGGGAGACCCAGTACTTC	CASSSPRGRETQYF
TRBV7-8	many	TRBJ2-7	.	TGTGCCAGCAGCCGTGGCGGGGCCTACGAGCAGTACTTC	CASSRGGAYEQYF
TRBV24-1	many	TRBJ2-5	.	TGTGCCACCAGAGAGCGGCTCTCGGCCCTGGAGACCCAGTACTTC	CATRERLSALETQYF
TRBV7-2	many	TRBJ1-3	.	TGTGCCAGCAGCTTAAGGACAAGCTCTGGAAACACCATATATTTT	CASSLRTSSGNTIYF
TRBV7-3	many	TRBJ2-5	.	TGTGCCAGCAGCCCCGTCGGGACGGGTCAAGAGACCCAGTACTTC	CASSPVGTGQETQYF
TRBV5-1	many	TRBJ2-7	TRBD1	TGCGCCAGCAGCTTGGCTGGGACTGCCGGGACAGGGGGTGGCGAGCAGTACTTC	CASSLAGTAGTGGGEQYF
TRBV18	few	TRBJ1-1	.	TGTGCCAGCTCACCTCGTAAGGGAGGAGGCACTGAAGCTTTCTTT	CASSPRKGGGTEAFF
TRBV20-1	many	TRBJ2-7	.	TGCAGTGCTAGGTCTGGGGGCGAGGCCTACGAGCAGTACTTC	CSARSGGEAYEQYF
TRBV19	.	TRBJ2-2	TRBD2	TGTGCCAGTAGTATAGAGGGCGGGAGCGTGAACACCGGGGAGCTGTTTTTT	CASSIEGGSVNTGELFF
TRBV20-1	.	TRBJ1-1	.	TGCAGTGCAGGGGAGGGGATTTTGAACACTGAAGCTTTCTTT	CSAGEGILNTEAFF
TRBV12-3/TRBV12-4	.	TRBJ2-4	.	TGTGCCAGCAGGGGATCGACCAAAAACATTCAGTACTTC	CASRGSTKNIQYF
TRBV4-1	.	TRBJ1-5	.	TGCGCCAGCAGCCATCGGACCCCGGGGGGCAATCAGCCCCAGCATTTT	CASSHRTPGGNQPQHF
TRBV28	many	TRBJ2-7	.	TGTGCCAGCAGTTCCCGTAGTACAGGCGAGCAGTACTTC	CASSSRSTGEQYF
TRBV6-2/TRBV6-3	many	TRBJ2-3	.	TGTGCCAGCAGTTACTCAACGGAGGGGGGCACAGATACGCAGTATTTT	CASSYSTEGGTDTQYF
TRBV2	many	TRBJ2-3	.	TGTGCCAGCAGTGAAGCTGACACGCCCGAGGGTACGCAGTATTTT	CASSEADTPEGTQYF
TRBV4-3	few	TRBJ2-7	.	TGCGCCAGCAGCCAAGCGCTAGCGAACTCCTACGAGCAGTACTTC	CASSQALANSYEQYF
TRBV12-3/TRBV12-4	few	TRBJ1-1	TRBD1	TGTGCCAGCAGTATAAACAGGGGATCGGACACTGAAGCTTTCTTT	CASSINRGSDTEAFF
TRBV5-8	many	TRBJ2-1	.	TGTGCCAGCAGCCGAAGACTCGCGTACAATGAGCAGTTCTTC	CASSRRLAYNEQFF
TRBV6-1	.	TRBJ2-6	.	TGTGCCAGCAGTGAAGCCTGGCTTCGGAACAGGGCTGGGGCCAACGTCCTGACTTTC	CASSEAWLRNRAGANVLTF
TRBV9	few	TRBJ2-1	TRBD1	TGTGCCAGCACCCAGGGACAGGGGGCACGGGAGCAGTTCTTC	CASTQGQGAREQFF
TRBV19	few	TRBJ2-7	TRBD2	TGTGCCAGTAGTTCGGGACTAGCGATGGAGCAGTACTTC	CASSSGLAMEQYF
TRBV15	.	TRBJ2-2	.	TGTGCCACCAGCAGAGATAAATCCATCGCCGCAGTGGGCACCACCGGGGAGCTGTTTTTT	CATSRDKSIAAVGTTGELFF